The 29 T cell receptor beta chains below were found in one sample sequenced in a study of shared clonotypes between healthy human individuals (dated by TCRdb to the early 2020s). Receptors were amplified or captured by the immunoSEQ multiplex PCR assay. What TCRdb holds here is the immuneACCESS table cut down to in-frame rearrangements. Part of the clones is not present; checked against another copy, under half of the missing clones reflect an unresolved V gene, and the others are unexplained. The sample table shows about half a million clones, and about 78% are seen once. The ten largest account for more than 10% of the sample. The source material was PBMCs. The receptors were gathered from a woman in her 40s in good health. Some clones in this sample may be carry-over from other donors' samples.

This clone was counted many times. The sample contains more than one DNA sequence encoding this CDR3. The V and J genes are TRBV18 and TRBJ2-1; possibly TRBD1 for D (5 bases). The germline V gene has CDR1 KGHSH and CDR2 LQKENI. Trimming left V 2 bases short and J 3 bases short, with 8 bases between. The CDR3 loop spans 14 amino acids. This CDR3 reads CASSPGDSYNEQFF. CDR3 nucleotide sequence: TGTGCCAGCTCACCAGGAGACAGCTACAATGAGCAGTTCTTC.

The chain has TRBV2 and TRBJ2-2, with a possible D match to TRBD2 (5 bases). Trimming cost V 6 bases and J 5 bases, with 10 bases left between them. This CDR3 contains 13 residues. Germline loops: CDR1 SNHLY, CDR2 FYNNEI. The CDR3 DNA reads as TGTGCCAGCAGGACTAACCCAACCGGGGAGCTGTTTTTT. Amino acids: CASRTNPTGELFF.

The chain has TRBV10-3 and TRBJ1-1; 8 bases map to TRBD1. Germline CDR1 reads ENHRY; CDR2 reads SYGVKD. V was pared by 6 bases and J by 3 bases, with 9 bases of the junction left unmatched. The CDR3 runs 15 residues. The CDR3 sequence is CAISVDRVQDTEAFF. The CDR3 DNA sequence: TGTGCCATCAGCGTGGACAGGGTGCAGGACACTGAAGCTTTCTTT.

CDR3 amino acids: CASSSDRGGYGYTF. CDR3 DNA sequence: TGTGCCAGCAGCTCAGACAGGGGGGGCTATGGCTACACCTTC. V is TRBV13 and J is TRBJ1-2, with 9 bases aligning to TRBD1. The germline V gene encodes CDR1 PRHDT and CDR2 FYEKMQ (reference sequence). The CDR3 covers 14 residues. Trimming at V came to 4 bases and at J to 4 bases, leaving 4 bases not matched to a gene. The complete variable domain, with remaining parts taken from reference TRBV13 and TRBJ1-2, reads AAGVIQSPRHLIKEKRETATLKCYPIPRHDTVYWYQQGPGQDPQFLISFYEKMQSDKGSIPDRFSAQQFSDYHSELNMSSLELGDSALYFCASSSDRGGYGYTFGSGTRLTVV.

J is TRBJ2-6 and V is TRBV28; 9 nucleotides line up with TRBD1. This CDR3 spans 19 amino acids. J lost 1 base, V lost 5 bases, and 12 bases had no gene match. The germline CDR1 and CDR2 sequences are MDHEN and SYDVKM. The CDR3 protein is CASSPTGGAGGSGANVLTF. In DNA form, the CDR3 reads TGTGCCAGCAGTCCAACAGGGGGCGCAGGAGGTTCTGGGGCCAACGTCCTGACTTTC.

The chain employs TRBV6-5 and TRBJ2-1; D remains ambiguous. CDR1 is MNHEY and CDR2 is SVGAGI in the germline V gene. V lost 5 bases, J lost 0 bases, and 11 bases lay in between. The CDR3 is made up of 15 amino acids. The DNA for the CDR3 is TGTGCCAGCAGTCCCCTACGGAGCTCCTACAATGAGCAGTTCTTC. It is translated as CASSPLRSSYNEQFF.

The CDR3 sequence is CASRRTGGKNTEAFF. In DNA, the CDR3 is TGTGCCAGCAGAAGGACAGGGGGGAAGAACACTGAAGCTTTCTTT. The chain joins TRBV28 to TRBJ1-1, with 10 nucleotides matching TRBD1. Trimming removed 6 bases from V and 1 base from J; junction bases left unmatched: 5. Germline values: CDR1 MDHEN, CDR2 SYDVKM. This CDR3 is 15 amino acids long.

The chain carries TRBV30 and TRBJ2-2; weak D call: TRBD1 (6 bases). V gave up 5 bases and J gave up 3 bases, with 13 bases separating them. The CDR3 is 14 amino acids. Looked up from germline, CDR1 is GTSNPN and CDR2 is SVGIG (reference sequence). CDR3 sequence: CAWQGRQYTGELFF. The CDR3 DNA is TGTGCCTGGCAGGGGCGACAGTACACCGGGGAGCTGTTTTTT.

The rearrangement links TRBV7-9 to TRBJ1-4, with D possibly being TRBD1 (5 bases). Germline CDR1 reads SEHNR; CDR2 reads FQNEAQ (reference sequence). V was pared by 8 bases and J by 7 bases, with 14 bases between. The CDR3 has 13 residues. The CDR3 region is CASRTRPTEKLFF. CDR3 bases: TGTGCCAGCCGGACAAGGCCTACTGAAAAACTGTTTTTT.

This chain links TRBV28 with TRBJ1-5; tentative D call: TRBD1 (6 bases). The V and J ends lost 6 bases and 4 bases respectively, with 13 bases between them. CDR1 is MDHEN, CDR2 SYDVKM, per germline. This CDR3 is built from 14 residues. CDR3 region: CASRVQGGNQPQHF. CDR3 DNA sequence: TGTGCCAGCAGAGTACAGGGAGGTAATCAGCCCCAGCATTTT. The full variable domain, in which reference TRBV28 and TRBJ1-5 provide the parts outside the CDR3, is DVKVTQSSRYLVKRTGEKVFLECVQDMDHENMFWYRQDPGLGLRLIYFSYDVKMKEKGDIPEGYSVSREKKERFSLILESASTNQTSMYLCASRVQGGNQPQHFGDGTRLSIL.

This clone has a count of ten or more. Other DNA sequences in the same sample also yield this CDR3. J is TRBJ1-2 and V is TRBV29-1, with TRBD1 matching over 9 bases. Germline trimming cut 0 bases from V and 6 bases from J; bases unmatched to any gene: 5. Germline V CDR1 and CDR2: SQVTM, ANQGSEA. CDR3 length: 14 residues. The CDR3 region is CSVEDRGTGNGYTF. The DNA for the CDR3 is TGCAGCGTTGAAGATCGGGGGACAGGGAATGGCTACACCTTC.

This chain connects TRBV5-1 to TRBJ2-7, with D uncertain. Germline V gives CDR1 SGHRS, CDR2 YFSETQ. Trimming removed 0 bases from V and 6 bases from J, with 13 bases in between. This CDR3 is built from 14 residues. The CDR3 DNA follows: TGCGCCAGCAGCTTGGCACCCGGTGGTAGCGAGCAGTACTTC. Residues: CASSLAPGGSEQYF.

This clone occurred a few times. This rearrangement joins TRBV6-6 to TRBJ1-1; D may be TRBD1 (6 bases). Germline loops: CDR1 MNHNY, CDR2 SVGAGI (reference sequence). The germline V and J ends were trimmed by 6 bases and 1 base, with 12 bases remaining between them. The CDR3 runs 14 residues. CDR3 bases: TGTGCCAGCAGGCGGGGGGGGCGGAACACTGAAGCTTTCTTT. Its protein product is CASRRGGRNTEAFF.

The rearrangement joins TRBV7-3 to TRBJ2-1, with a possible D match to TRBD2 (6 bases). V was shortened by 5 bases and J by 3 bases, with 20 bases between the two germline ends. This CDR3 comprises 17 residues. Germline V lookup: CDR1 SGHTA, CDR2 FQGTGA. The CDR3 nucleotides are TGTGCCAGCAGCCCCTCACGGGGAGCGGGCAACTACAATGAGCAGTTCTTC. Protein sequence: CASSPSRGAGNYNEQFF.

The V and J genes are TRBV11-2 and TRBJ2-1; 10 bases are shared with TRBD2. With 1 base clipped from V and 4 bases from J, the junction kept 4 bases outside the gene matches. CDR1 and CDR2 from the germline V gene are SGHAT and FQNNGV. The CDR3 consists of 16 residues. The CDR3 protein is CASSLATSGLYNEQFF. For the CDR3, the DNA is TGTGCCAGCAGCTTAGCGACTAGCGGGCTATACAATGAGCAGTTCTTC.

This clone was seen only once. The chain has TRBV11-3 and TRBJ2-7; the D gene is possibly TRBD2 (6 bases). This CDR3 has 14 amino acids. Germline V gene data show CDR1 as SGHNT and CDR2 as YENEEA. Trimming shortened V by 2 bases and J by 3 bases, and 11 bases separated the two germline ends. CDR3 amino acids: CASSLRGTGYEQYF. CDR3 DNA: TGTGCCAGCAGCTTAAGAGGGACTGGCTACGAGCAGTACTTC.

The chain combines TRBV7-9 with TRBJ2-7; 8 positions match TRBD1. Germline V lookup: CDR1 SEHNR, CDR2 FQNEAQ (reference sequence). J gave up 6 bases and V 3 bases, and 7 bases lay outside the gene matches. The CDR3 sequence is 14 residues long. CDR3 protein: CASSFRDRITEQYF. In DNA form, the CDR3 reads TGTGCCAGCAGCTTCCGGGACAGGATCACCGAGCAGTACTTC. Looking up the rest from reference TRBV7-9 and TRBJ2-7 gives the full variable domain: DTGVSQNPRHKITKRGQNVTFRCDPISEHNRLYWYRQTLGQGPEFLTYFQNEAQLEKSRLLSDRFSAERPKGSFSTLEIQRTEQGDSAMYLCASSFRDRITEQYFGPGTRLTVT.

This chain connects TRBV19 to TRBJ1-5; D possibly corresponds to TRBD1 (5 bases). Germline-derived CDR1 and CDR2 are LNHDA and SQIVND (reference sequence). V was pared by 6 bases and J by 6 bases, with 18 bases between. This CDR3 comprises 15 residues. Here the CDR3 reads CASRQQETLSQPQHF. Here the CDR3 DNA reads TGTGCCAGTAGGCAACAGGAGACTTTGTCTCAGCCCCAGCATTTT.

This CDR3 reads CASSFSGLAGAGELFF. In nucleotides, the CDR3 is TGTGCCAGCAGCTTCTCCGGACTAGCGGGAGCCGGGGAGCTGTTTTTT. V gene TRBV7-8 combines with J gene TRBJ2-2; 13 bases match TRBD2. V dropped 3 bases and J dropped 6; count of bases not matched to a gene: 4. This CDR3 region has 16 residues. Germline CDR1 SGHVS, CDR2 FQNEAQ.

The V call is TRBV7-2, the J call TRBJ2-5; 9 bases are a match to TRBD2. The J segment lost 5 bases and the V segment lost 5 bases, leaving 9 bases of the junction unmatched. The CDR3 extends over 15 amino acids. Per the germline V gene, CDR1 is SGHTA and CDR2 is FQGNSA. The CDR3 sequence is CASSQDSGSGETQYF. The CDR3 DNA is TGTGCCAGCAGCCAAGATAGCGGGAGTGGCGAGACCCAGTACTTC.

This chain connects TRBV7-6 to TRBJ2-7, with TRBD1 as a possible D gene (5 bases). V was trimmed by 5 bases and J by 4 bases, leaving 6 bases between them. The CDR3 runs 11 residues. The germline gives CDR1 SGHVS, CDR2 FNYEAQ. CDR3 region: CASSPGYEQYF. DNA for the CDR3: TGTGCCAGCAGCCCAGGGTACGAGCAGTACTTC. Together with reference TRBV7-6 and TRBJ2-7, the CDR3 gives the full variable domain: GAGVSQSPRYKVTKRGQDVALRCDPISGHVSLYWYRQALGQGPEFLTYFNYEAQQDKSGLPNDRFSAERPEGSISTLTIQRTEQRDSAMYRCASSPGYEQYFGPGTRLTVT.

The gene calls are TRBV30 and TRBJ2-1; the D gene is possibly TRBD2 (6 bases). CDR3 length: 14 amino acids. Germline V gene sequence: CDR1 GTSNPN, CDR2 SVGIG (reference sequence). V was pared by 0 bases and J by 9 bases, with 15 bases between. In nucleotides, the CDR3 is TGTGCCTGGAGTGTCGGGACTGAGATTGCTGAGCAGTTCTTC. This sequence encodes CAWSVGTEIAEQFF.

The chain carries TRBV2 and TRBJ1-2; D might be TRBD1 (5 bases). Trimming stripped 5 bases from V and 7 bases from J, with 20 bases between. CDR3 length: 15 residues. CDR1 SNHLY and CDR2 FYNNEI come from the germline V gene. In nucleotides, the CDR3 is TGTGCCAGCAGTACCCCGGGACTTCAACGAGGTGGCTACACCTTC. This sequence encodes CASSTPGLQRGGYTF.

The rearrangement joins TRBV29-1 to TRBJ2-1, with 7 bases fitting TRBD1. The CDR3 is 14 amino acids. The ends lost 3 bases at V and 7 bases at J; junction bases unmatched: 9. Germline CDR1 and CDR2: SQVTM and ANQGSEA. CDR3 region: CSVEVGGGYNEQFF. CDR3 nucleotides: TGCAGCGTTGAGGTAGGGGGCGGTTATAATGAGCAGTTCTTC.

This chain connects TRBV4-2 to TRBJ2-1; 7 bases line up with TRBD2. CDR3 length equals 15 residues. Germline loops: CDR1 LGHNA, CDR2 YNFKEQ. With 6 bases clipped from V and 1 base from J, the junction kept 6 bases outside the gene matches. The DNA for the CDR3 is TGTGCCAGCAGTCGACTAGCTGGGTCCTACAATGAGCAGTTCTTC. This codes for CASSRLAGSYNEQFF.

The chain is built from TRBV2 and TRBJ2-1; TRBD2 might be the D (6 bases). This CDR3 contains 15 residues. Trimming removed 6 bases at V and 6 bases at J, with 18 bases between. Germline V gene sequence: CDR1 SNHLY, CDR2 FYNNEI. Here the CDR3 DNA reads TGTGCCAGCAGCCTATCGACTAGGGGACTCAATGAGCAGTTCTTC. This encodes CASSLSTRGLNEQFF.

This clone showed up just once. CDR3 DNA: TGTGCCAGCAGCTCCCGGGACCTACAATTTCAGGGCTACCAAGAGACCCAGTACTTC. Translating gives CASSSRDLQFQGYQETQYF. This chain uses TRBV7-9 with TRBJ2-5; either TRBD1 or TRBD2 may supply D (5 bases each). Germline V lookup: CDR1 SEHNR, CDR2 FQNEAQ (reference sequence). V lost 4 bases and J lost 0, with 24 bases in between. The CDR3 sequence is 19 residues long.

The gene calls are TRBV6-4 and TRBJ2-1; possible D gene TRBD2, 5 bases. The CDR3 contains 14 residues. Germline CDR1 reads MRHNA; CDR2 reads SNTAGT. Trimming left V 3 bases short and J 9 bases short, with 15 bases between. CDR3: CASSEYTGVGEQFF. CDR3 DNA sequence: TGTGCCAGCAGTGAGTACACCGGGGTCGGTGAGCAGTTCTTC.

A single count supports this clone. The chain links TRBV2 to TRBJ1-4; D might be TRBD1 (6 bases). Germline CDR1 and CDR2: SNHLY and FYNNEI. The CDR3 totals 14 residues. The V and J ends lost 5 bases and 7 bases respectively, with 14 bases between them. The CDR3 loop reads CASSQDSGVEKLFF. The CDR3 coding sequence is TGTGCCAGCAGTCAGGACAGTGGGGTTGAAAAACTGTTTTTT.